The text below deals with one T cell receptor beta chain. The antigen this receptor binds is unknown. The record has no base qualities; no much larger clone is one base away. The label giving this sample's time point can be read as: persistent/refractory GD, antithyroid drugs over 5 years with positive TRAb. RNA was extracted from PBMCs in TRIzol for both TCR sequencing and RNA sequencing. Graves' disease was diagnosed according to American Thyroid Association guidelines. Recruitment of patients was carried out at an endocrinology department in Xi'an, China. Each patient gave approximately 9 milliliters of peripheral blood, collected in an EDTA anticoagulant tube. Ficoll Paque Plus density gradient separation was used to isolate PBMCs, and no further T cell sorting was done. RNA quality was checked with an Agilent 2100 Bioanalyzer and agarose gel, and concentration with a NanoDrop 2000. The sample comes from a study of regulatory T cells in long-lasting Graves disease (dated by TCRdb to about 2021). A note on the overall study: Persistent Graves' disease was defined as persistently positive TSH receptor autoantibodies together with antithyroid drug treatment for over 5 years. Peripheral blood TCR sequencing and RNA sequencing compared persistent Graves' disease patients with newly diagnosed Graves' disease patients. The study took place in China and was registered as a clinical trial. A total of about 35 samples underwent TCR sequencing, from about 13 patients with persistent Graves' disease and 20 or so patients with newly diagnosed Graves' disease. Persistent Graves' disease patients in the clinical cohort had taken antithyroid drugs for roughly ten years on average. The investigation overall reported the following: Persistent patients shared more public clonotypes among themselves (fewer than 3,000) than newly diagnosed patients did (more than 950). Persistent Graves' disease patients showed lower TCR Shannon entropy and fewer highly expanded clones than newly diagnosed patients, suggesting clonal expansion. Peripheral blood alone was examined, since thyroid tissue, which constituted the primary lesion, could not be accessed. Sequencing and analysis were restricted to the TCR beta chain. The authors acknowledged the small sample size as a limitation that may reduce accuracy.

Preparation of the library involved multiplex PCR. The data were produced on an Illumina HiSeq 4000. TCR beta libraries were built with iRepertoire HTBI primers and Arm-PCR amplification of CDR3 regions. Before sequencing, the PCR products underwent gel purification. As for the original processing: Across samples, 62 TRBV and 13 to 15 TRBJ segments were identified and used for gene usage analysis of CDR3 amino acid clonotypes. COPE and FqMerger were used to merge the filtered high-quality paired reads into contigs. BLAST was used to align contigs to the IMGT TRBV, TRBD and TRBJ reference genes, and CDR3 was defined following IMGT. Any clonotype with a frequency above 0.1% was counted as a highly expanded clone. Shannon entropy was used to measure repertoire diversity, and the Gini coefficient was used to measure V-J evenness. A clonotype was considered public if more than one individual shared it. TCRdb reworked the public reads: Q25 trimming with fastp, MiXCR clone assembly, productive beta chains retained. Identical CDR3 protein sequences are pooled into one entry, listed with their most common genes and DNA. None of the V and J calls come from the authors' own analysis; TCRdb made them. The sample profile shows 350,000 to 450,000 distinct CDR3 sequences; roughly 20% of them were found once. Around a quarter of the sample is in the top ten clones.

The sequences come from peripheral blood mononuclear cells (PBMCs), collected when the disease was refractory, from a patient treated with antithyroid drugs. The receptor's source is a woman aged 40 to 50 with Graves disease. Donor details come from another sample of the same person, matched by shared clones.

The DNA reads as follows: TGCGCCAGCAGCCAGGACGACTATAGCGGGAGTTACGAGCAGTACTTC. This codes for CASSQDDYSGSYEQYF. The chain uses TRBV4-1 and TRBJ2-7; 9 junctional bases match TRBD2. Counted from cysteine to phenylalanine, this CDR3 has 16 amino acids. Only CDR3 DNA remains: 48 bases, in frame from the first base. The germline V gene provides CDR1 MGHRA and CDR2 YSYEKL. From V the trimming removes 3 bases and from J it removes 4 bases, while the gene matches leave 10 bases of the junction unaccounted for.